This T cell receptor (beta chain) was observed in a study of CD8+CD57+ T cells in acquired aplastic anemia. Study in general: Sorted CD4+ and CD8+ cells gave an average of roughly 3 ug of DNA. Findings of the study overall: Almost 30 CD8+ CDR3 sequences occurred in both the patients and the controls.

Points on this clonotype: No antigen is known for it.

Genomic DNA acted as the template from which TCR beta VDJ combination and CDR3 sequence profiling were carried out. TCRdb re-called the reads through MiXCR, storing one row per CDR3 protein. The sample lists 150,000 to 200,000 distinct CDR3 sequences; roughly 64% were seen once. Germline CDR1 is SGDLS and CDR2 is YYNGEE. V gave up 0 bases and J gave up 3 bases, with 13 bases separating them. This CDR3 region has 15 residues. The sample consisted of sorted CD4+, CD8+, or CD8+CD57+ T cells (not recorded which) from PBMCs. The genes are TRBV9 and TRBJ2-7, with D maybe TRBD1 (6 bases). This sequence originates from a human donor with severe aplastic anemia or a healthy control (not recorded which). Written as DNA, the CDR3 is TGTGCCAGCAGCGTAGCCGGCGGACAGATCTACGAGCAGTACTTC. This encodes CASSVAGGQIYEQYF.